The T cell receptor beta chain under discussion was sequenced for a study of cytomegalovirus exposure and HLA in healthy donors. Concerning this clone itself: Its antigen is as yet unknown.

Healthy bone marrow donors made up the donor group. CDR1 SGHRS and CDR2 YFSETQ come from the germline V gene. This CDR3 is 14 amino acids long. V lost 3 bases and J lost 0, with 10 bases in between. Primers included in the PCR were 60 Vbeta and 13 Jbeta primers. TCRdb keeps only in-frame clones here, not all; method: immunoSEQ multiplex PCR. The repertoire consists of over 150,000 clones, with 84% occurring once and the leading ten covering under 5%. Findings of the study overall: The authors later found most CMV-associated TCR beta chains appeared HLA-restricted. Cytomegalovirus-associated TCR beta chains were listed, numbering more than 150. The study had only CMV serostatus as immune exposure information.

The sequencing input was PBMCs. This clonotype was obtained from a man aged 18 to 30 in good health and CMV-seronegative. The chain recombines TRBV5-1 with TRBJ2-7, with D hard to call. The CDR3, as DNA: TGCGCCAGCAGCTCAAACAGAAACTCCTACGAGCAGTACTTC. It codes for CASSSNRNSYEQYF.